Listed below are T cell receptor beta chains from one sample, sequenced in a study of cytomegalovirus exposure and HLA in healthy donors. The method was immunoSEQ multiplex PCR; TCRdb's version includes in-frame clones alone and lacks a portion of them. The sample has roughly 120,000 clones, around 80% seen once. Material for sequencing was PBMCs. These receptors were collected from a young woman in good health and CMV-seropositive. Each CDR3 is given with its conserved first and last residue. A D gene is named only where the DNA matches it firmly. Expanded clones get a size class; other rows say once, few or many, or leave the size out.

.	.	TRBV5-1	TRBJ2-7	CASSLAPDTGYEQYF	TGCGCCAGCAGCTTGGCCCCGGATACAGGCTACGAGCAGTACTTC
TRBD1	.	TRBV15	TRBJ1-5	CATSREGQGAGQPQHF	TGTGCCACCAGCAGAGAGGGACAGGGGGCCGGTCAGCCCCAGCATTTT
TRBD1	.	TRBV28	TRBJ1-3	CASSSPGQGTGNTIYF	TGTGCCAGCAGTTCCCCAGGACAGGGTACTGGAAACACCATATATTTT
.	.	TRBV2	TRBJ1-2	CANNLGSYSYGYTF	TGTGCAAACAACCTCGGGTCGTACTCCTATGGCTACACCTTC
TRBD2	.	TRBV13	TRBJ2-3	CASTTKLAGVYTDTQYF	TGTGCCAGCACCACCAAACTAGCGGGGGTCTACACAGATACGCAGTATTTT
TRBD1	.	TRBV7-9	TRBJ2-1	CASTSLSDGTGRNEQFF	TGTGCCAGCACCTCTCTCTCCGATGGGACAGGCAGGAATGAGCAGTTCTTC
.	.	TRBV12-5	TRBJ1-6	CASASGTPSPLHF	TGTGCTAGTGCCTCCGGGACACCGTCACCCCTCCACTTT
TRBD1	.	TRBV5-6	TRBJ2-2	CASSTGTGAAGELFF	TGTGCCAGCAGCACCGGGACAGGGGCCGCCGGGGAGCTGTTTTTT
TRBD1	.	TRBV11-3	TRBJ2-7	CASSPTGEVHEQYF	TGTGCCAGCAGCCCGACAGGGGAAGTCCACGAGCAGTACTTC
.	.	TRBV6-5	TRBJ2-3	CASSYDYSSTQYF	TGTGCCAGCAGTTACGACTATTCTAGTACGCAGTATTTT
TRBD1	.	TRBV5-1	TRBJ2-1	CASSSYYRGPYNEQFF	TGCGCCAGCAGCTCATATTACAGGGGGCCCTACAATGAGCAGTTCTTC
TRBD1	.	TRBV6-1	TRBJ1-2	CASSGGTGPKFYGYTF	TGTGCCAGCAGTGGGGGGACAGGGCCCAAATTCTATGGCTACACCTTC
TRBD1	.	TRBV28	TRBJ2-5	CASSAAQGAGETQYF	TGTGCCAGCAGCGCGGCGCAGGGGGCTGGAGAGACCCAGTACTTC
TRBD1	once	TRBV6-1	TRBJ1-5	CASSDLRDRVSPQHF	TGTGCCAGCAGTGATCTCCGAGACAGGGTTTCGCCCCAGCATTTT
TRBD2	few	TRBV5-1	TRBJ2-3	CASSLGTGGTDTQYF	TGCGCCAGCAGCTTAGGTACGGGGGGAACAGATACGCAGTATTTT
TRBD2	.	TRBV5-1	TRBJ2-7	CASSNSPASGGIEQYF	TGCGCCAGCAGCAACTCCCCGGCTAGCGGGGGGATCGAGCAGTACTTC
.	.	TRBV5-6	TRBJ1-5	CASTRWGDLYQPQHF	TGTGCCAGCACTAGGTGGGGGGACTTATATCAGCCCCAGCATTTT
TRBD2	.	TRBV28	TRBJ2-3	CASSRGGPTDTQYF	TGTGCCAGCAGTCGGGGGGGGCCGACAGATACGCAGTATTTT
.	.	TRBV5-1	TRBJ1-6	CASSLGHPGEPLHF	TGCGCCAGCAGCTTGGGACATCCGGGGGAACCCCTCCACTTT
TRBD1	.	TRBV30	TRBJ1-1	CAWSLTGPTEAFF	TGTGCCTGGAGCCTGACAGGGCCCACTGAAGCTTTCTTT
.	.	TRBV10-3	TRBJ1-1	CAITPEDTTEAFF	TGTGCCATCACCCCCGAGGACACCACTGAAGCTTTCTTT
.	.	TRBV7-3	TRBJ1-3	CASSFVILGDRNTIYF	TGTGCCAGCAGCTTCGTGATTTTAGGGGACAGAAACACCATATATTTT
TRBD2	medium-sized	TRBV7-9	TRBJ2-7	CASSPLAGVGEQYF	TGTGCCAGCAGCCCCCTAGCGGGGGTGGGCGAGCAGTACTTC
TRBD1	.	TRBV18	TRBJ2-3	CASSPWSQGVTDTQYF	TGTGCCAGCTCACCATGGTCCCAGGGGGTTACAGATACGCAGTATTTT
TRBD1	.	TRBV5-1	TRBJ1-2	CASSLGGGYGYTF	TGCGCCAGCAGCCTAGGGGGCGGCTATGGCTACACCTTC
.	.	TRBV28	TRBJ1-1	CASSPHVGGGLMNTEAFF	TGTGCCAGCAGTCCCCATGTGGGGGGGGGCCTTATGAACACTGAAGCTTTCTTT
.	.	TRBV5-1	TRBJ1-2	CASSAGGSGGYTF	TGCGCCAGCAGCGCCGGGGGGTCTGGCGGCTACACCTTC
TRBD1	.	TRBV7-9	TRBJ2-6	CASSRPGTENSGANVLTF	TGTGCCAGCAGCCGCCCCGGGACAGAAAACTCTGGGGCCAACGTCCTGACTTTC
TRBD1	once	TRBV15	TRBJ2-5	CATRPGGEETQYF	TGTGCCACCAGGCCAGGGGGCGAAGAGACCCAGTACTTC
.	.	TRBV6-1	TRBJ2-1	CASIRGSYNEQFF	TGTGCCAGCATTCGCGGCTCCTACAATGAGCAGTTCTTC
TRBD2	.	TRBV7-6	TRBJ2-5	CASSRAGGVSETQYF	TGTGCCAGCAGCCGTGCGGGGGGCGTAAGTGAGACCCAGTACTTC
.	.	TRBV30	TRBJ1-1	CAWSVNPRNTEAFF	TGTGCCTGGAGTGTGAATCCCAGGAACACTGAAGCTTTCTTT
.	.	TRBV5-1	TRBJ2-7	CASSFNSAYEQYF	TGCGCCAGCAGCTTCAACAGTGCCTACGAGCAGTACTTC
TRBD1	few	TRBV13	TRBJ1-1	CASSVRQGTEAFF	TGTGCCAGCAGCGTTCGACAGGGGACTGAAGCTTTCTTT
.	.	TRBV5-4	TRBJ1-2	CASSLAERGNYGYTF	TGTGCCAGCAGCTTGGCGGAGCGGGGTAACTATGGCTACACCTTC
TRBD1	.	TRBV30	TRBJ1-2	CAWSGTGGGYTF	TGTGCCTGGAGTGGGACAGGGGGAGGCTACACCTTC
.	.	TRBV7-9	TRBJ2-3	CASSLVEGSTDTQYF	TGTGCCAGCAGCTTAGTGGAGGGTAGCACAGATACGCAGTATTTT
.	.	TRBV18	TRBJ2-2	CASPQGTGELFF	TGTGCCAGCCCGCAGGGAACCGGGGAGCTGTTTTTT
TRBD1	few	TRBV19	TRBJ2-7	CASSIPGQYSYEQYF	TGTGCCAGTAGTATTCCGGGACAGTACTCCTACGAGCAGTACTTC
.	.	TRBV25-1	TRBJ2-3	CASRGSDTQYF	TGTGCCAGCAGGGGCTCGGATACGCAGTATTTT
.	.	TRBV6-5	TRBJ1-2	CASIAGPNYGYTF	TGTGCCAGCATAGCGGGGCCCAACTATGGCTACACCTTC
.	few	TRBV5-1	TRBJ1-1	CASSLSQGTDTEAFF	TGCGCCAGCAGCTTGTCCCAGGGTACTGACACTGAAGCTTTCTTT
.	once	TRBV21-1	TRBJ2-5	CASSKACSGVQETQYF	TGTGCCAGCAGCAAAGCTTGTAGCGGGGTCCAAGAGACCCAGTACTTC
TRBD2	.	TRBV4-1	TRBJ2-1	CASSQGLFTSAVGSEQFF	TGCGCCAGCAGCCAGGGCCTATTTACTAGCGCCGTAGGTTCTGAGCAGTTCTTC
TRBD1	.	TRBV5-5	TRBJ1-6	CASSTYRGPNSPLHF	TGTGCCAGCAGCACGTACAGGGGACCTAATTCACCCCTCCACTTT
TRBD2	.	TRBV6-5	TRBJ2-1	CASSYGAGDDNEQFF	TGTGCCAGCAGTTACGGGGCGGGGGATGACAATGAGCAGTTCTTC
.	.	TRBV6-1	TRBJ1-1	CASIGFSAFF	TGTGCCAGCATCGGGTTTTCGGCTTTCTTT
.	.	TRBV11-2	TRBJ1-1	CASSWGGSTEAFF	TGTGCCAGCAGCTGGGGGGGGAGCACTGAAGCTTTCTTT
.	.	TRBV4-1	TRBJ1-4	CASSQSIPGGREKLFF	TGCGCCAGCAGCCAATCAATACCGGGAGGAAGGGAAAAACTGTTTTTT
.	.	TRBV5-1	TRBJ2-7	CASSFTGGAYEQYF	TGCGCCAGCAGCTTCACAGGCGGAGCCTACGAGCAGTACTTC
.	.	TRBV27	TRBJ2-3	CASSSNSDTQYF	TGTGCCAGCAGTTCAAACTCGGATACGCAGTATTTT
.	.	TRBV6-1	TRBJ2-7	CASSTGLEQYF	TGTGCCAGCAGTACAGGCCTCGAGCAGTACTTC
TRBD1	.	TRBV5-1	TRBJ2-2	CASSPIMGRGYTGELFF	TGCGCCAGCAGCCCCATAATGGGCAGGGGGTATACCGGGGAGCTGTTTTTT
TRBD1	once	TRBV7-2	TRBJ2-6	CASSLTGGPDVLTF	TGTGCCAGCAGCCTAACAGGGGGACCAGACGTCCTGACTTTC
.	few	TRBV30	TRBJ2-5	CAWGAVETQYF	TGTGCCTGGGGGGCCGTAGAGACCCAGTACTTC
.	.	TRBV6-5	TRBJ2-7	CASGQFSYEQYF	TGTGCCAGCGGACAATTCTCCTACGAGCAGTACTTC
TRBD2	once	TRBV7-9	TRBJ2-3	CASSRTSGGAGDTQYF	TGTGCCAGCAGCAGAACTAGCGGGGGGGCCGGAGATACGCAGTATTTT
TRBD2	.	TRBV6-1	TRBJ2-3	CASSVWAGGTDTQYF	TGTGCCAGCAGTGTTTGGGCGGGGGGCACAGATACGCAGTATTTT